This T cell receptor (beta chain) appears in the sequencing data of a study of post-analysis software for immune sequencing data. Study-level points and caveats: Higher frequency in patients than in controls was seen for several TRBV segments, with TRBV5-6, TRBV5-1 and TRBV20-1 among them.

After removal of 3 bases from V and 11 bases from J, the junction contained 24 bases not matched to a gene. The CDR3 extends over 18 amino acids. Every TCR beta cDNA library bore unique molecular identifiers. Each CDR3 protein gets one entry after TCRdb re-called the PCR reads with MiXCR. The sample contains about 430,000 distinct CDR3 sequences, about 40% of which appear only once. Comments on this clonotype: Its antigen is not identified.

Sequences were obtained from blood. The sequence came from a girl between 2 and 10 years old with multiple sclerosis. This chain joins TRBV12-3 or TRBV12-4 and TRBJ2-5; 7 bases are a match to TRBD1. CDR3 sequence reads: CASSFRWETQGDPYGQYF. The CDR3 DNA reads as TGTGCCAGCAGTTTCCGATGGGAGACGCAGGGGGACCCCTACGGGCAGTACTTC.